This T cell receptor (beta chain) was profiled in a study of neoadjuvant anti-PD-1 for oral cavity cancer. Study summary: Around day 43, patients without progression received a fourth nivolumab dose before surgery.

The CDR3 runs to 16 residues. The J segment lost 9 bases and the V segment lost 0 bases, leaving 8 bases of the junction unmatched. Germline assignment: CDR1 LNHDA and CDR2 SQIVND (reference sequence). Sequencing used immunoSEQ multiplex PCR; TCRdb keeps in-frame clones, though not all of them. The table has about 15,000 clones, around three fifths seen once. This clone has more than one count but fewer than ten. Blood cells were analyzed directly, without culture or expansion. This chain connects TRBV19 to TRBJ2-1; 10 bases fit TRBD2. This clonotype was sampled from a person between 40 and 85 years old with oral cavity squamous cell carcinoma. The source was PBMCs, collected before nivolumab (anti-PD-1) treatment. As DNA, the CDR3 is TGTGCCAGTAGTATAGATCTAGAAGCGGGAGGGCGTGAGCAGTTCTTC. Protein sequence: CASSIDLEAGGREQFF.